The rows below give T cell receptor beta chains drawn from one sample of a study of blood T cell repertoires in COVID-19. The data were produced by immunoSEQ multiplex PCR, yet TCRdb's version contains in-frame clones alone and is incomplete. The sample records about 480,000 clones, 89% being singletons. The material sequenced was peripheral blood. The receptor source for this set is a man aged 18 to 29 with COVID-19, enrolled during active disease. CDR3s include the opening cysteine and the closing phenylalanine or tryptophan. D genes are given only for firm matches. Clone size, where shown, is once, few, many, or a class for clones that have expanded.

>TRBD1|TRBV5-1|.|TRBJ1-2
CASSTRDRDGYTF
TGCGCCAGCAGCACCCGGGACAGGGACGGCTACACCTTC
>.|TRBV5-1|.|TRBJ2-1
CASNLKDYSYNEQFF
TGCGCCAGCAACCTCAAGGACTATTCATACAATGAGCAGTTCTTC
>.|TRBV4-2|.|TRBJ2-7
CASSQASSYSYEQYF
TGTGCCAGCAGCCAAGCCTCTAGCTACTCCTACGAGCAGTACTTC
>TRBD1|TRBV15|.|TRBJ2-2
CATRRGQGTGELFF
TGTGCCACCCGCAGGGGGCAGGGCACCGGGGAGCTGTTTTTT
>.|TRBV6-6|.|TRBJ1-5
CASSPTGRTDQPQHF
TGTGCCAGCAGTCCTACGGGGAGAACAGATCAGCCCCAGCATTTT
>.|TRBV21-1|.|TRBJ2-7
CASSGEPLPRGSWTLVRYEQYF
TGTGCCAGCAGCGGAGAGCCCCTCCCTAGGGGGTCCTGGACACTCGTCCGATACGAGCAGTACTTC
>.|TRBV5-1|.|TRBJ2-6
CASSLGPRGANVLTF
TGCGCCAGCAGCTTGGGCCCCCGGGGGGCCAACGTCCTGACTTTC
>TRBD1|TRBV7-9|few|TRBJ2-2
CASSLRTGSTGELFF
TGTGCCAGCAGCCTCCGGACAGGGTCGACCGGGGAGCTGTTTTTT
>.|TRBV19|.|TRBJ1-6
CASSIVATESSYNSPLHF
TGTGCCAGTAGTATAGTAGCGACCGAGAGCTCCTATAATTCACCCCTCCACTTT
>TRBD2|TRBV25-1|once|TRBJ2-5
CASSEWIAGRETQYF
TGTGCCAGCAGTGAATGGATAGCGGGTAGGGAGACCCAGTACTTC
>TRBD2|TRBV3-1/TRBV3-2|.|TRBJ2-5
CARMTSGGETQYF
TGTGCCAGAATGACTAGCGGGGGGGAGACCCAGTACTTC
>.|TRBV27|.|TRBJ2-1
CASKGVEDEQFF
TGTGCCAGCAAGGGTGTGGAGGATGAGCAGTTCTTC
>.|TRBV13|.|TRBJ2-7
CASSAPLGGSYEQYF
TGTGCCAGCAGCGCTCCACTCGGGGGCTCCTACGAGCAGTACTTC
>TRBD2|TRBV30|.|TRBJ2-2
CAWTSGRAAGELFF
TGTGCCTGGACCAGCGGGAGGGCGGCCGGGGAGCTGTTTTTT
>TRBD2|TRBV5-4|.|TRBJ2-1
CASSTGGSYNEQFF
TGTGCCAGCAGCACCGGGGGGAGTTACAATGAGCAGTTCTTC
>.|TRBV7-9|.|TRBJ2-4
CASSLQAQNIQYF
TGTGCCAGCAGCTTACAGGCGCAAAACATTCAGTACTTC
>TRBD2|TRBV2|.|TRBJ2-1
CASSESRREWFSGEQFF
TGTGCCAGCAGTGAATCTCGGCGGGAGTGGTTCTCTGGTGAGCAGTTCTTC
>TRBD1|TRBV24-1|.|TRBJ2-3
CATSDTTGTGGPTQYF
TGTGCCACCAGTGATACTACCGGGACAGGGGGCCCTACGCAGTATTTT